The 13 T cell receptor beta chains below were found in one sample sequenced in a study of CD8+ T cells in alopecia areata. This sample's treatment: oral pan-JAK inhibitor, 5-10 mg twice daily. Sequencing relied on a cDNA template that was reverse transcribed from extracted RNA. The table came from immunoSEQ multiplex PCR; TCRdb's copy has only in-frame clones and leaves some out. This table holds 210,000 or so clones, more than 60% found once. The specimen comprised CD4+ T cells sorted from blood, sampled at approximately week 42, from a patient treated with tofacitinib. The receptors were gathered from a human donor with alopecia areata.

CDR3 DNA: TGTGCCAGCAGTGAAAGAGTAAAGGGAGGGCAGTACTTC. Translating gives CASSERVKGGQYF. The rearrangement uses TRBV2 and TRBJ2-7, with D perhaps TRBD2 (6 bases). The CDR3 runs 13 residues. From germline, CDR1 is SNHLY and CDR2 FYNNEI. Deletions cut 2 bases from V and 9 bases from J, with 14 bases between.

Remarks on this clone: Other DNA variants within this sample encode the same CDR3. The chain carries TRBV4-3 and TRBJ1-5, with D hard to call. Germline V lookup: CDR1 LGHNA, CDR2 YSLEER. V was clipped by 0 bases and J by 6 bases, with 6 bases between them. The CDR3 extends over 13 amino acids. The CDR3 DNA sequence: TGCGCCAGCAGCCAAGAGGAGTTTCAGCCCCAGCATTTT. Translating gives CASSQEEFQPQHF.

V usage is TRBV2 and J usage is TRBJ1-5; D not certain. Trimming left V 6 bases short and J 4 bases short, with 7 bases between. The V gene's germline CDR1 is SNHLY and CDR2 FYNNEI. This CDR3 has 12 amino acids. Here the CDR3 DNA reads TGTGCCAGCAGCATGGGAAATCAGCCCCAGCATTTT. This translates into CASSMGNQPQHF. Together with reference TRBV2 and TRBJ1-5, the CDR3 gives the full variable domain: EPEVTQTPSHQVTQMGQEVILRCVPISNHLYFYWYRQILGQKVEFLVSFYNNEISEKSEIFDDQFSVERPDGSNFTLKIRSTKLEDSAMYFCASSMGNQPQHFGDGTRLSIL.

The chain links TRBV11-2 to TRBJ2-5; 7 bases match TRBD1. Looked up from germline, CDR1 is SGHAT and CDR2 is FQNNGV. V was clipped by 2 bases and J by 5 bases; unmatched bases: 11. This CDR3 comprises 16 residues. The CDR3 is CASSLWDSGGVETQYF. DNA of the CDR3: TGTGCCAGCAGCTTATGGGACAGTGGGGGCGTTGAGACCCAGTACTTC.

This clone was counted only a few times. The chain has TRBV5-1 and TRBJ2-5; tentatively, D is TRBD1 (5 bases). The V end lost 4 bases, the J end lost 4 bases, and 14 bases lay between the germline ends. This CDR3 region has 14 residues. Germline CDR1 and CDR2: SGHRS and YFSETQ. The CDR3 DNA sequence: TGCGCCAGCAGCAGGATGGGGCCCGGAGAGACCCAGTACTTC. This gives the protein CASSRMGPGETQYF.

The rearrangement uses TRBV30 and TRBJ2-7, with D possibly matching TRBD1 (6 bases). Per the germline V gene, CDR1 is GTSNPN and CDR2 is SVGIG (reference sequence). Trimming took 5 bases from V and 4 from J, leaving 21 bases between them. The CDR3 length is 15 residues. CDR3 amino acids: CAWAPMAGVAYEQYF. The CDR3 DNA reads TGTGCCTGGGCCCCCATGGCAGGGGTTGCATACGAGCAGTACTTC.

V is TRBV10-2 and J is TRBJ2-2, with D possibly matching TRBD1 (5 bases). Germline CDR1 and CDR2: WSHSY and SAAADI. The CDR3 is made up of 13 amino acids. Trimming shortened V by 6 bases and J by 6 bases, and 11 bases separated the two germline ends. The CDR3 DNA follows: TGCGCCAGCAGGTCTGCAGGGCCCGGGGAGCTGTTTTTT. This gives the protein CASRSAGPGELFF.

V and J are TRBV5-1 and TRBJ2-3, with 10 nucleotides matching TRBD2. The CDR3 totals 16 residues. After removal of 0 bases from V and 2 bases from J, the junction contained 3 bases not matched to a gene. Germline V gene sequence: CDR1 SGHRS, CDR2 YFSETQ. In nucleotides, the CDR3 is TGCGCCAGCAGCTTGGTAGCGGGGGGATCCACAGATACGCAGTATTTT. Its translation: CASSLVAGGSTDTQYF.

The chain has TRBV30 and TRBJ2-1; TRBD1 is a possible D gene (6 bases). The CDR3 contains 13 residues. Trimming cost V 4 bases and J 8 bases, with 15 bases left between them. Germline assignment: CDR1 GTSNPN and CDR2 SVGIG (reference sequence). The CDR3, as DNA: TGTGCCTGGAACAGGGAACCTGGAGATGAGCAGTTCTTC. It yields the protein CAWNREPGDEQFF. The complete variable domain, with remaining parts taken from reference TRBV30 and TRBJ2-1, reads SQTIHQWPATLVQPVGSPLSLECTVEGTSNPNLYWYRQAAGRGLQLLFYSVGIGQISSEVPQNLSASRPQDRQFILSSKKLLLSDSGFYLCAWNREPGDEQFFGPGTRLTVL.

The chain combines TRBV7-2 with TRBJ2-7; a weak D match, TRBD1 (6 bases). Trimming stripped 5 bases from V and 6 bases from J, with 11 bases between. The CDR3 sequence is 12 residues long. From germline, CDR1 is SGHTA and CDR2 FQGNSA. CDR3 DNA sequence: TGTGCCAGCAGCCGACGGACAGCCGAGCAGTACTTC. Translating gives CASSRRTAEQYF. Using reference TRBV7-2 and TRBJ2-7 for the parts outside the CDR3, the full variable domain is GAGVSQSPSNKVTEKGKDVELRCDPISGHTALYWYRQSLGQGLEFLIYFQGNSAPDKSGLPSDRFSAERTGGSVSTLTIQRTQQEDSAVYLCASSRRTAEQYFGPGTRLTVT.

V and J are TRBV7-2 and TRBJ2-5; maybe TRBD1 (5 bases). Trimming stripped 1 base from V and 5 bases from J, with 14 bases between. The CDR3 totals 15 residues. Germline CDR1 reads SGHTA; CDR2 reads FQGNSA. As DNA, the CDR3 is TGTGCCAGCAGCTTAGAGCCTAGACGACAGGAGACCCAGTACTTC. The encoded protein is CASSLEPRRQETQYF.

The CDR3 coding sequence is TGTGCCAGCAGCTTAGCTAGGACAGGGGGCGACTTGGCTTTCTTT. This sequence encodes CASSLARTGGDLAFF. This chain connects TRBV11-1 to TRBJ1-1, with 11 positions matching TRBD1. The germline gives CDR1 SGHAT, CDR2 FQDESV (reference sequence). With V trimmed by 0 bases and J by 11 bases, 8 bases remained unmatched. This CDR3 region has 15 residues.

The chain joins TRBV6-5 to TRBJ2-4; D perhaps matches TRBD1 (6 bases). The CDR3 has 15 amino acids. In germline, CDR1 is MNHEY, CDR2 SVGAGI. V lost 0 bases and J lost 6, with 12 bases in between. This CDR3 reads CASSYSKDSSNIQYF. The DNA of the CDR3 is TGTGCCAGCAGTTACTCGAAGGACAGTTCAAACATTCAGTACTTC.